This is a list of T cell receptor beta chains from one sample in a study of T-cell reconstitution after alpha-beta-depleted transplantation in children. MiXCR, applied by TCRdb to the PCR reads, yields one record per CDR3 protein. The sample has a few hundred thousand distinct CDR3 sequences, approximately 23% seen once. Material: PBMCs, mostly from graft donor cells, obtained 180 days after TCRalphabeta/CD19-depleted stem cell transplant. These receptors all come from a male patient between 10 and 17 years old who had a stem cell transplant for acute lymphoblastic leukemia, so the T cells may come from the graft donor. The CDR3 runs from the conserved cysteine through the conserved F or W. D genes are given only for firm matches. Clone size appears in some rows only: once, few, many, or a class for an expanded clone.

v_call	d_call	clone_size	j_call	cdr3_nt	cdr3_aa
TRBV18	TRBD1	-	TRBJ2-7	TGTGCCAGCTCACCCATGACAGGGTTCAACGAGCAGTACTTC	CASSPMTGFNEQYF
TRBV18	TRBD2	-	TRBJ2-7	TGTGCCAGCTCACCCGCTAGCGGGAAGTACGAGCAGTACTTC	CASSPASGKYEQYF
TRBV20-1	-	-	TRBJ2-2	TGCAGTGCTACGAGGGTCGACACCGGGGAGCTGTTTTTT	CSATRVDTGELFF
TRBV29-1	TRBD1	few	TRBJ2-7	TGCAGCGTTGAAGATCGAGACAGGGGGTTTTACGAGCAGTACTTC	CSVEDRDRGFYEQYF
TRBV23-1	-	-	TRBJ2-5	TGCGCCAGCAGTCAATGGAGGAGTAGCTGGACCCAAGAGACCCAGTACTTC	CASSQWRSSWTQETQYF
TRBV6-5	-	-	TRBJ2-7	TGTGCCAGCAGTTACTTCGACAACTACGAGCAGTACTTC	CASSYFDNYEQYF
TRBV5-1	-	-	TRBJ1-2	TGCGCCAGCAGCTTGGCCCTACATTACGGCTACACCTTC	CASSLALHYGYTF
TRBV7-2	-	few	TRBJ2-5	TGTGCCAGCAGCCAGTCGGGGCAGGGAGGAGAGACCCAGTACTTC	CASSQSGQGGETQYF
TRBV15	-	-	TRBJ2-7	TGTGCCACCAGCAGAGATACGGCTAGACCCAGGGACGAGCAGTACTTC	CATSRDTARPRDEQYF
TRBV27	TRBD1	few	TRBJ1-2	TGTGCCAGCAGTTTATTCCCAGGGGGGGAGCATGGCTACACCTTC	CASSLFPGGEHGYTF
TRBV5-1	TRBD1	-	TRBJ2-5	TGCGCCAGCAGCCCGGACAGGGGGCCACAAGAGACCCAGTACTTC	CASSPDRGPQETQYF
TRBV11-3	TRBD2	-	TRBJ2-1	TGTGCCAGCAGCGCGCGGACTAGCGGGAGGGAGAATGAGCAGTTCTTC	CASSARTSGRENEQFF
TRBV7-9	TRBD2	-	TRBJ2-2	TGTGCCAGCAGCCGACTAGCGCTATCCGCGAACACCGGGGAGCTGTTTTTT	CASSRLALSANTGELFF
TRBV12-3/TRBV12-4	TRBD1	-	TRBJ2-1	TGTGCCAGCAGCCCCGACAGGGCCCTCTACAATGAGCAGTTCTTC	CASSPDRALYNEQFF
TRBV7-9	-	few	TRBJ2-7	TGTGCCAGCAGCCCCCTCGGGTCCACCTACGAGCAGTACTTC	CASSPLGSTYEQYF